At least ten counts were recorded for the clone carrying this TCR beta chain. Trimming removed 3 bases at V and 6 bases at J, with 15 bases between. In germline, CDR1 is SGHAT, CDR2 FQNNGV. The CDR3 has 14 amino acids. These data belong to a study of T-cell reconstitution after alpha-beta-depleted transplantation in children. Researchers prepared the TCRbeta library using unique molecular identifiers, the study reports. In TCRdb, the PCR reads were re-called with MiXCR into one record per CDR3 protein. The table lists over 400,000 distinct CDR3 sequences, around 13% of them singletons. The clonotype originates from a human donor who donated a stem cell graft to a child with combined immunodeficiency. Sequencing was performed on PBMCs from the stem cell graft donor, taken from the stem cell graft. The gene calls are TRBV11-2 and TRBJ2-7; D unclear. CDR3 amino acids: CASSLWHNTLEQYF. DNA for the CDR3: TGTGCCAGCAGCTTGTGGCACAATACGCTCGAGCAGTACTTC.